This T cell receptor beta chain was retrieved from a study of cytomegalovirus exposure and HLA in healthy donors. The CDR3 spans 13 residues. Germline loops: CDR1 MDHEN, CDR2 SYDVKM. V was clipped by 5 bases and J by 5 bases, with 9 bases between them. Assay: immunoSEQ multiplex PCR; the TCRdb copy retains only in-frame clones and omits some. The sample consists of 140,000 to 150,000 clones, about 94% of them appearing once. Source material: PBMCs. The chain has TRBV28 and TRBJ1-4; D uncertain. This TCR was sampled from a man between 18 and 35 years old in good health and CMV-seropositive. CDR3 sequence reads: CASSTSLNEKLFF. The CDR3 nucleotides are TGTGCCAGCAGTACAAGTTTGAATGAAAAACTGTTTTTT.